The next 13 T cell receptor beta chains were all read from a single sample in a study of blood T cell repertoires in COVID-19. Only in-frame clones appear in the TCRdb table, and some are missing; sequencing was by immunoSEQ multiplex PCR. The profile covers about 140,000 clones, with approximately 85% appearing a single time and approximately 3% taken by the ten largest. Sequencing used PBMCs or T cells enriched from blood (not recorded which). All receptors derive from a woman between 45 and 65 years old with acute COVID-19.

The chain links TRBV7-9 to TRBJ2-2, with D possibly matching TRBD1 (6 bases). CDR3 length equals 14 residues. Trimming removed 5 bases from V and 4 bases from J, with 11 bases in between. Germline loops: CDR1 SEHNR, CDR2 FQNEAQ (reference sequence). CDR3 sequence: CASSRGQSTGELFF. The CDR3, as DNA: TGTGCCAGCAGCCGGGGACAATCCACCGGGGAGCTGTTTTTT.

This chain connects TRBV6-6 to TRBJ2-6; 9 nucleotides agree with TRBD1. This CDR3 is 18 amino acids long. The germline gives CDR1 MNHNY, CDR2 SVGAGI (reference sequence). J was trimmed by 6 bases and V by 5 bases; bases with no gene match: 14. The CDR3 DNA sequence: TGTGCCAGCAGTCGCGGGACAGGGAGAAGCCTGTTGGCCAACGTCCTGACTTTC. This encodes CASSRGTGRSLLANVLTF.

The CDR3 loop reads CASSLNSQYGYTF. The CDR3 nucleotides read TGTGCCAGCAGTTTAAACAGCCAGTATGGCTACACCTTC. The rearrangement joins TRBV27 to TRBJ1-2; D uncertain. Per the germline V gene, CDR1 is MNHEY and CDR2 is SMNVEV (reference sequence). Trimming cost V 2 bases and J 5 bases, with 9 bases left between them. CDR3 length: 13 residues.

The chain links TRBV6-5 to TRBJ1-5; a possible D gene is TRBD1 (5 bases). V was trimmed by 0 bases and J by 7 bases, leaving 13 bases between them. The CDR3 totals 15 residues. Germline CDR1 reads MNHEY; CDR2 reads SVGAGI. The CDR3 loop reads CASSYSGRGGQPQHF. The DNA of the CDR3 is TGTGCCAGCAGTTACTCTGGGAGGGGCGGGCAGCCCCAGCATTTT.

J is TRBJ1-6 and V is TRBV7-2; 8 bases line up with TRBD1. V shed 5 bases, J shed 9 bases, and the junction held 15 bases outside the gene matches. This CDR3 contains 17 residues. The germline CDR1 and CDR2 sequences are SGHTA and FQGNSA. The CDR3 loop is CASSPDPGGAGGSPLHF. CDR3 nucleotides: TGTGCCAGCAGCCCCGACCCAGGGGGCGCCGGGGGTTCACCCCTCCACTTT.

This chain joins TRBV19 and TRBJ1-1; TRBD1 matches 7 bases. This CDR3 region has 14 residues. Germline V gene data show CDR1 as LNHDA and CDR2 as SQIVND (reference sequence). V dropped 5 bases and J dropped 4; count of bases not matched to a gene: 7. CDR3 protein: CASSAEGAPTEAFF. The CDR3 nucleotides read TGTGCCAGTAGTGCGGAGGGGGCGCCCACTGAAGCTTTCTTT.

This chain links TRBV19 with TRBJ2-1; 10 bases map to TRBD2. The CDR3 spans 14 residues. The V and J ends lost 5 bases and 5 bases, in that order; junction bases with no gene match: 3. Germline loops: CDR1 LNHDA, CDR2 SQIVND (reference sequence). The CDR3 DNA sequence: TGTGCCAGTAGTCCTAGCGGGGGCAACAATGAGCAGTTCTTC. This gives the protein CASSPSGGNNEQFF.

The rearrangement links TRBV7-3 to TRBJ1-1; D possibly corresponds to TRBD1 (5 bases). Germline values: CDR1 SGHTA, CDR2 FQGTGA. V was shortened by 2 bases and J by 7 bases, with 11 bases between the two germline ends. The CDR3 is 13 amino acids. CDR3 sequence: CASSLLSTGEAFF. The CDR3 nucleotides are TGTGCCAGCAGCTTATTGTCTACAGGTGAAGCTTTCTTT.

A few counts support this clone. The V call is TRBV4-3, the J call TRBJ2-3; TRBD2 aligns across 11 bases. Germline lookup yields CDR1 LGHNA and CDR2 YSLEER. Trimming removed 0 bases from V and 2 bases from J; junction bases left unmatched: 7. The CDR3 consists of 18 residues. This chain's CDR3 is CASSQDPLAGGPTDTQYF. For the CDR3, the DNA is TGCGCCAGCAGCCAAGATCCCCTAGCGGGAGGCCCCACAGATACGCAGTATTTT.

The chain recombines TRBV5-1 with TRBJ2-3; possibly TRBD2 for D (6 bases). This CDR3 is 14 amino acids long. Germline V gives CDR1 SGHRS, CDR2 YFSETQ. V was cut by 5 bases and J by 3 bases, with 13 bases left in between. The CDR3 reads CASSAGTGTDTQYF. CDR3 in DNA: TGCGCCAGCAGTGCCGGGACTGGGACAGATACGCAGTATTTT.

The chain recombines TRBV27 with TRBJ2-5, with 7 bases identical to TRBD2. Trimming removed 4 bases from V and 0 bases from J; junction bases left unmatched: 5. CDR3 length: 15 residues. Per the germline V gene, CDR1 is MNHEY and CDR2 is SMNVEV (reference sequence). CDR3 loop: CASSSLAVNQETQYF. DNA for the CDR3: TGTGCCAGCAGTTCCCTAGCGGTAAACCAAGAGACCCAGTACTTC.

The V gene is TRBV5-1, the J gene TRBJ2-2; TRBD2 is a possible D gene (5 bases). Germline lookup yields CDR1 SGHRS and CDR2 YFSETQ. Trimming left V 4 bases short and J 7 bases short, with 8 bases between. This CDR3 spans 12 amino acids. CDR3 loop: CASSPEGGELFF. Here the CDR3 DNA reads TGCGCCAGCAGCCCAGAGGGCGGGGAGCTGTTTTTT.

The V gene is TRBV5-1, the J gene TRBJ1-6; 7 positions match TRBD1. The CDR3 length is 19 residues. CDR1 and CDR2 from the germline V gene are SGHRS and YFSETQ. V was pared by 0 bases and J by 0 bases, with 9 bases of the junction left unmatched. The CDR3: CASSLGGQYRSSYNSPLHF. The CDR3 DNA is TGCGCCAGCAGCTTGGGGGGACAGTACCGAAGCTCCTATAATTCACCCCTCCACTTT. The whole variable domain, filled in from reference TRBV5-1 and TRBJ1-6, reads KAGVTQTPRYLIKTRGQQVTLSCSPISGHRSVSWYQQTPGQGLQFLFEYFSETQRNKGNFPGRFSGRQFSNSRSEMNVSTLELGDSALYLCASSLGGQYRSSYNSPLHFGNGTRLTVT.